The 6 T cell receptor beta chains in this list originate from one sample, sequenced in a study of T cell repertoires in cytomegalovirus infection. TCRdb analysed the reads with MiXCR anew, one entry per CDR3 protein. This sample yields fewer than 550,000 distinct CDR3 sequences, of which 16% are seen a single time; 24% belongs to the top ten. Sequenced sample: CD8+ T cells from PBMCs. The source of these receptors is a human donor in good health (CMV status not recorded). Some clones in this sample may be carry-over from other donors' samples.

This clonotype was recorded many times. The V call is TRBV28, the J call TRBJ2-1; 9 bases align to TRBD1. V was pared by 6 bases and J by 10 bases, with 10 bases of the junction left unmatched. The germline V gene has CDR1 MDHEN and CDR2 SYDVKM. The CDR3 consists of 14 residues. CDR3 loop: CASSSSDRGREQFF. The CDR3 DNA follows: TGTGCCAGCAGCTCTTCGGACAGGGGACGCGAGCAGTTCTTC. Full variable domain (remainder filled in from reference TRBV28 and TRBJ2-1): DVKVTQSSRYLVKRTGEKVFLECVQDMDHENMFWYRQDPGLGLRLIYFSYDVKMKEKGDIPEGYSVSREKKERFSLILESASTNQTSMYLCASSSSDRGREQFFGPGTRLTVL.

This clonotype occurred a few times. The chain employs TRBV4-1 and TRBJ2-1; no definite D call. V was trimmed by 3 bases and J by 6 bases, leaving 15 bases between them. The V gene's germline CDR1 is MGHRA and CDR2 YSYEKL. This CDR3 contains 15 residues. DNA for the CDR3: TGCGCCAGCAGCCATTGGCCCCCGGGTGGCAATGAGCAGTTCTTC. It codes for CASSHWPPGGNEQFF.

The V and J genes are TRBV20-1 and TRBJ2-2, with 8 bases matching TRBD1. V dropped 0 bases and J dropped 1; count of bases not matched to a gene: 4. Germline V gene lookup returns CDR1 DFQATT and CDR2 SNEGSKA (reference sequence). The CDR3 loop spans 16 amino acids. The CDR3 nucleotides are TGCAGTGCTAGAGACAGGACAGGGCTGAACACCGGGGAGCTGTTTTTT. Translating gives CSARDRTGLNTGELFF.

The J gene is TRBJ1-2, the V gene TRBV10-3, with TRBD1 matching 7 bases. The CDR3 is made up of 15 amino acids. Trimming removed 10 bases from V and 7 bases from J; junction bases left unmatched: 18. Germline V gene sequence: CDR1 ENHRY, CDR2 SYGVKD. CDR3 nucleotide sequence: TGTGCCAAAAGAACCCGGGACAGTGAGCTTTCTGGCTACACCTTC. Amino acid sequence: CAKRTRDSELSGYTF.

The chain joins TRBV30 to TRBJ2-1, with D possibly matching TRBD1 (7 bases). V lost 2 bases and J 9 bases, leaving 17 bases between the germline ends. The germline gives CDR1 GTSNPN, CDR2 SVGIG (reference sequence). The CDR3 runs to 14 residues. DNA for the CDR3: TGTGCCTGGAGTTCCGCACAGGGGAGGAGTGAGCAGTTCTTC. Translating gives CAWSSAQGRSEQFF.

A single count supports this clonotype. The chain recombines TRBV20-1 with TRBJ2-7; 11 bases fit TRBD1. CDR3 length: 15 residues. V lost 0 bases, J lost 3 bases, and 4 bases stayed unmatched. The germline V gene has CDR1 DFQATT and CDR2 SNEGSKA (reference sequence). The CDR3 is CSARDRGQGVYEQYF. CDR3 in DNA: TGCAGTGCTAGAGATCGGGGACAGGGGGTCTACGAGCAGTACTTC.